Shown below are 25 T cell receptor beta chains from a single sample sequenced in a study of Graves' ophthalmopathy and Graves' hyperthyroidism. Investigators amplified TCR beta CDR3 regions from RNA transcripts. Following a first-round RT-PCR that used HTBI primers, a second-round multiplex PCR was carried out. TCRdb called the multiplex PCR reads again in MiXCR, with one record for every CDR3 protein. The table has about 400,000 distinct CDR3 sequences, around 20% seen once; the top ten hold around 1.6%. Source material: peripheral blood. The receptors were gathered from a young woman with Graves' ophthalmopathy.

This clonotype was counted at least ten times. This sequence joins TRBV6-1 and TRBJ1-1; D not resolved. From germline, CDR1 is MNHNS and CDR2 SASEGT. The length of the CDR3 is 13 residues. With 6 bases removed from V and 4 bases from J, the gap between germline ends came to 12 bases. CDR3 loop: CASSSRPGTEAFF. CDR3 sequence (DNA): TGTGCCAGCAGCTCGCGACCCGGCACTGAAGCTTTCTTT.

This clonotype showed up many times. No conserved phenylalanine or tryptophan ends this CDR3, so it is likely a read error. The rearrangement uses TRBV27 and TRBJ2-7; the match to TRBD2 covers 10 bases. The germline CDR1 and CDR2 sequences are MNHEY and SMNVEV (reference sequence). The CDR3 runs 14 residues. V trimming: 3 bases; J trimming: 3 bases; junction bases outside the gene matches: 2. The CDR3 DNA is TGTGCCAGCAGTTTTCGACTAGCGGGCTACGAGCAGTACCTC. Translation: CASSFRLAGYEQYL.

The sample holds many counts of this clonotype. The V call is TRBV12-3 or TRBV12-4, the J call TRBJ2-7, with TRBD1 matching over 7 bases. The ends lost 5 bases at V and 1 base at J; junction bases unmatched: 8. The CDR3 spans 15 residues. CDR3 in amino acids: CASSAYRDRSYEQYF. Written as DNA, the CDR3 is TGTGCCAGCAGTGCGTACCGGGACAGATCCTACGAGCAGTACTTC.

The CDR3 is CASHGQGRNTIYF. The CDR3 DNA is TGTGCCAGCCATGGACAGGGTCGGAACACCATATATTTT. V usage is TRBV28 and J usage is TRBJ1-3; 8 positions agree with TRBD1. The CDR3 spans 13 residues. Germline loops: CDR1 MDHEN, CDR2 SYDVKM. V lost 8 bases, J lost 7 bases, and 7 bases stayed unmatched.

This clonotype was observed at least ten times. The CDR3 sequence is CSVRTGLNTEAFF. The CDR3 region has the DNA TGCAGCGTTCGGACAGGCCTGAACACTGAAGCTTTCTTT. V usage is TRBV29-1 and J usage is TRBJ1-1, with 7 bases lining up with TRBD1. The CDR3 length is 13 residues. Germline V gene lookup returns CDR1 SQVTM and CDR2 ANQGSEA. J gave up 0 bases and V 5 bases, and 3 bases lay outside the gene matches.

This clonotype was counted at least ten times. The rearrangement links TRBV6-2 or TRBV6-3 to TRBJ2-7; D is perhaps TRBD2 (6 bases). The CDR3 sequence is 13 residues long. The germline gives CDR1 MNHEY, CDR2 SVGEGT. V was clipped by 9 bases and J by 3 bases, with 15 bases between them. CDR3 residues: CASWMEGYYEQYF. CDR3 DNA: TGTGCCAGTTGGATGGAGGGGTACTACGAGCAGTACTTC.

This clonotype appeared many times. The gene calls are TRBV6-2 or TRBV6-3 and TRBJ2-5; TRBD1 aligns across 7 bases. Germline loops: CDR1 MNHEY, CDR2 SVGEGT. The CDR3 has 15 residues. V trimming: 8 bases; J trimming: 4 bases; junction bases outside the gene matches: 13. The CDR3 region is CASRLWQGVRETQYF. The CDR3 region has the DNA TGTGCCAGCCGTCTGTGGCAGGGGGTCAGAGAGACCCAGTACTTC.

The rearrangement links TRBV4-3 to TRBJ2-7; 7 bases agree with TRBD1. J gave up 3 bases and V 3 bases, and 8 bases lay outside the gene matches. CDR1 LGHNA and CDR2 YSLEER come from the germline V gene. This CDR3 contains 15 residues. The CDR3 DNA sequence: TGCGCCAGCAGCCAGTACAGGGGCCCCCTCTACGAGCAGTACTTC. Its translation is CASSQYRGPLYEQYF.

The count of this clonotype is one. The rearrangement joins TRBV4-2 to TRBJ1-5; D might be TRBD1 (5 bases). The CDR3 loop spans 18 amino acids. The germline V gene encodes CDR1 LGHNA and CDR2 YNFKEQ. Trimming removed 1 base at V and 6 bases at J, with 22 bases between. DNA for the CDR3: TGTGCCAGCAGCCAAGGCCCCGAGGACCTAGGGGTCGGTCAGCCCCAGCATTTT. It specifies CASSQGPEDLGVGQPQHF.

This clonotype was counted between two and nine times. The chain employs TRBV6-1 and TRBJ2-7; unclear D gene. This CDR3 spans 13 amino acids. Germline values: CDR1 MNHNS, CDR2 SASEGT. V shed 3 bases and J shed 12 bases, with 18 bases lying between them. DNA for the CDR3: TGTGCCAGCAGTGATCCAACGAAGACGATAGGGTACTTC. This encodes CASSDPTKTIGYF.

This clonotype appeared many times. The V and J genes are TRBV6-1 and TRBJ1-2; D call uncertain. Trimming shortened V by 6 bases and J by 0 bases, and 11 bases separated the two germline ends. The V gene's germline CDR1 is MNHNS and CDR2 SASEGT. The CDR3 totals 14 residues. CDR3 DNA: TGTGCCAGCAGCCCCGCGGTCGCTAACTATGGCTACACCTTC. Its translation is CASSPAVANYGYTF.

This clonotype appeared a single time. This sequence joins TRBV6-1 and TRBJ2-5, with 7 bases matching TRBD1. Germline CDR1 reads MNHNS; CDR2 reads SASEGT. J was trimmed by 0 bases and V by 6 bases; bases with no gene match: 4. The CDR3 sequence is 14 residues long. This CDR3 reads CASRPTGNQETQYF. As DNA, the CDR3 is TGTGCCAGCAGGCCGACAGGGAACCAAGAGACCCAGTACTTC.

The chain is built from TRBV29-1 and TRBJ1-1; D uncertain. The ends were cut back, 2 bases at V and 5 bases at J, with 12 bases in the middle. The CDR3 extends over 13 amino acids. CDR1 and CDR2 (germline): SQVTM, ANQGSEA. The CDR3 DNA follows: TGCAGCGTTGAATGGGGTTTATGGACTGAAGCTTTCTTT. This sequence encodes CSVEWGLWTEAFF.

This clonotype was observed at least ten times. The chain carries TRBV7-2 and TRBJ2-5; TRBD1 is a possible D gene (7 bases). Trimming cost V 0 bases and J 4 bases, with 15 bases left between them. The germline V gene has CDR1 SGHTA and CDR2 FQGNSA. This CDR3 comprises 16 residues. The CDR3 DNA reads TGTGCCAGCAGCTTAGCGGAGGGGGCAGATCCAGAGACCCAGTACTTC. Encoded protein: CASSLAEGADPETQYF.

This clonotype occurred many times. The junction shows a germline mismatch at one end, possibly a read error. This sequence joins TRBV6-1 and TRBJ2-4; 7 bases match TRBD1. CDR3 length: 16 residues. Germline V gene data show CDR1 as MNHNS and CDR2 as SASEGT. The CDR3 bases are TGTGCCAGCACCTCCCATAGGGGGCTAGCCGAAAACATTCAGTACTTC. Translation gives CASTSHRGLAENIQYF.

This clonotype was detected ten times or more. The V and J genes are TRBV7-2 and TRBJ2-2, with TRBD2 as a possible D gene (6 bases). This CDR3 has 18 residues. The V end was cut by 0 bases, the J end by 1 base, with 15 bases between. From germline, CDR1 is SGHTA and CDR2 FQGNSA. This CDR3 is CASSLAPPTSVNTGELFF. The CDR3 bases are TGTGCCAGCAGCTTAGCTCCCCCGACTAGTGTGAACACCGGGGAGCTGTTTTTT.

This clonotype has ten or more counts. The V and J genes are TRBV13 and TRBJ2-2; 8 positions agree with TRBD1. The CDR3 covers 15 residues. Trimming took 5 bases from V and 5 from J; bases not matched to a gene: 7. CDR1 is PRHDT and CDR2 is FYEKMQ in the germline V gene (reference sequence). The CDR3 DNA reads TGTGCCAGCAGCCGGGGACAGGATTTGACCGGGGAGCTGTTTTTT. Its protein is CASSRGQDLTGELFF.

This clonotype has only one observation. The chain's CDR3 is CASSSASGIPYEQYF. The CDR3 coding sequence is TGCGCCAGCAGCTCTGCTAGCGGGATCCCCTACGAGCAGTACTTC. J is TRBJ2-7 and V is TRBV5-1; TRBD2 matches at 9 bases. CDR3 length: 15 amino acids. CDR1 and CDR2 (germline): SGHRS, YFSETQ. V lost 3 bases, J lost 2 bases, and 6 bases stayed unmatched. The full variable domain, in which reference TRBV5-1 and TRBJ2-7 provide the parts outside the CDR3, is KAGVTQTPRYLIKTRGQQVTLSCSPISGHRSVSWYQQTPGQGLQFLFEYFSETQRNKGNFPGRFSGRQFSNSRSEMNVSTLELGDSALYLCASSSASGIPYEQYFGPGTRLTVT.

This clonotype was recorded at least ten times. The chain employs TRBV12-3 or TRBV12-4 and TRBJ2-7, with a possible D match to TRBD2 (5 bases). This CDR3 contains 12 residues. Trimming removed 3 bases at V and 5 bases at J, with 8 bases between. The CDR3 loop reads CASSFAGHEQYF. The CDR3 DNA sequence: TGTGCCAGCAGTTTTGCGGGCCACGAGCAGTACTTC.

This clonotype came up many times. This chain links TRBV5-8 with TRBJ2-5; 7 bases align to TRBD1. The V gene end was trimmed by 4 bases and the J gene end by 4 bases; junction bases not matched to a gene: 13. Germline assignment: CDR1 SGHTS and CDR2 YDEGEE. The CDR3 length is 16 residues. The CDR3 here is CASSLIQGWAGETQYF. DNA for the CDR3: TGTGCCAGCAGCCTTATACAGGGGTGGGCCGGAGAGACCCAGTACTTC. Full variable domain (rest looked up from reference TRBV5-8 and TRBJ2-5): EAGVTQSPTHLIKTRGQQATLRCSPISGHTSVYWYQQALGLGLQFLLWYDEGEERNRGNFPPRFSGRQFPNYSSELNVNALELEDSALYLCASSLIQGWAGETQYFGPGTRLLVL.

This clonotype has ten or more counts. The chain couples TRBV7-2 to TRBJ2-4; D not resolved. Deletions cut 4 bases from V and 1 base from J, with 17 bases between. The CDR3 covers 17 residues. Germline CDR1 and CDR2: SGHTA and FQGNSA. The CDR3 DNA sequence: TGTGCCAGCAGCTCCATCACCACCTTCGGGGCCAAAAACATTCAGTACTTC. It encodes CASSSITTFGAKNIQYF.

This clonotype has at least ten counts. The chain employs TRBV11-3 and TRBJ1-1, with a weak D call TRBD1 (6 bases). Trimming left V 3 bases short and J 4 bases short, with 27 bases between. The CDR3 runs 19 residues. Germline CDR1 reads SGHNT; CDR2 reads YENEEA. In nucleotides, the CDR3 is TGTGCCAGCAGCTTCGTCCTCCTCTTACAGGGCCCCGGGGCCACTGAAGCTTTCTTT. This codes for CASSFVLLLQGPGATEAFF.

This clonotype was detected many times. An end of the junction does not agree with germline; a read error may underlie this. This CDR3 reads CAGSGGRSLISWDF. CDR3 nucleotide sequence: TGTGCCGGTTCCGGGGGACGCTCTCTAATATCTTGGGACTTC. The chain carries TRBV28 and TRBJ2-7, with D possibly TRBD2 on 6 matching bases. Germline values: CDR1 MDHEN, CDR2 SYDVKM. This CDR3 has 14 amino acids. The full variable domain, rest sourced from reference TRBV28 and TRBJ2-7, is DVKVTQSSRYLVKRTGEKVFLECVQDMDHENMFWYRQDPGLGLRLIYFSYDVKMKEKGDIPEGYSVSREKKERFSLILESASTNQTSMYLCAGSGGRSLISWDFGPGTRLTVT.

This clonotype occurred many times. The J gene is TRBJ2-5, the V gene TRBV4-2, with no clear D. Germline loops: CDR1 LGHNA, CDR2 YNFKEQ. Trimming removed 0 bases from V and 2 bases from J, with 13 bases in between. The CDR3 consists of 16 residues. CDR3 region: CASSQDVQAGQETQYF. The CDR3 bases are TGTGCCAGCAGCCAAGATGTTCAGGCAGGACAAGAGACCCAGTACTTC.

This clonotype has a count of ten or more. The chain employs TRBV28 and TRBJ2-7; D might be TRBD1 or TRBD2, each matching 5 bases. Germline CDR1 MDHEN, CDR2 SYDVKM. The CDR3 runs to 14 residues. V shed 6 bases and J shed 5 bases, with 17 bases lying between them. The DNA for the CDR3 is TGTGCCAGCAGATCTCCCGGGACCAATGACGAGCAGTACTTC. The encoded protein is CASRSPGTNDEQYF.